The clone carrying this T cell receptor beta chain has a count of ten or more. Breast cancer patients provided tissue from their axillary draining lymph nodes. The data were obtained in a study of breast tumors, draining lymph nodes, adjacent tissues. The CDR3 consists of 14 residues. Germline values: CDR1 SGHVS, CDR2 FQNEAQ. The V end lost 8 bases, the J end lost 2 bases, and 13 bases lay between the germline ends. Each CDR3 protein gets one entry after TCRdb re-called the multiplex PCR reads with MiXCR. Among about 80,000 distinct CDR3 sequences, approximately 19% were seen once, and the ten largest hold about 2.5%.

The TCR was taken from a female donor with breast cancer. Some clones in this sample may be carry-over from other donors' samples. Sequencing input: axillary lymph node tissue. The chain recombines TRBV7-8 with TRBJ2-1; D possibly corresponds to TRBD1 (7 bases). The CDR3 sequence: CASQGGSPYNEQFF. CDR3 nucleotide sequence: TGTGCCAGCCAGGGGGGATCCCCCTACAATGAGCAGTTCTTC.